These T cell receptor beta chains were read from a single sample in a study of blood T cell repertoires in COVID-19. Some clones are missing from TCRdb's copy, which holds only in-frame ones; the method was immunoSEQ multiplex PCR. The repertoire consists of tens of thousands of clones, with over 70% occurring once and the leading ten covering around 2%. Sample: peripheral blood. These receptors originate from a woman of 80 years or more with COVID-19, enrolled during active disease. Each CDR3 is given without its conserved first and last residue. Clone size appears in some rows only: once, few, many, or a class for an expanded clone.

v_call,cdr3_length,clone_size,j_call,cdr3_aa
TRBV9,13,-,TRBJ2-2,ASSAGQGLAGELF
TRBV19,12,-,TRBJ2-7,ASEPSSGSYEQY
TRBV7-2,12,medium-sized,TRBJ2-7,ASSLQRGIYEQY
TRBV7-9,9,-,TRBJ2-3,ASSFVDTQY
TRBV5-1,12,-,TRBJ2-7,ASSSGDRSYEQY
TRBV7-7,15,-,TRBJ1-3,ASSSYLGGQAGNTIY
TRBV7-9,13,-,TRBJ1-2,ASSETGGVRNGYT
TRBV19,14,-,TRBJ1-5,ASSSRDRGSGQPQH
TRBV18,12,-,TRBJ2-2,ASSRERPTGELF
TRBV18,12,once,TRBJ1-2,ASSPATGDYGYT
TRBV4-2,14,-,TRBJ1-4,ASSQASQATNEKLF
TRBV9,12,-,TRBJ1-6,ASSVVGANSPLH
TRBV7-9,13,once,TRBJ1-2,ASSPRQGASHGYT
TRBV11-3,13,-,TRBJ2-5,ASSPDRGYQETQY
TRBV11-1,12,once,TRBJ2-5,ASSPKDREETQY
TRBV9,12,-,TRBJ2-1,ASTGSGYYNEQF
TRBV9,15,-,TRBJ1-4,ASSARTGTATNEKLF
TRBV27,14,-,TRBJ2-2,ASRTHGVGNTGELF
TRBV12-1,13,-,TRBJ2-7,ASSFGRDRVNEQY
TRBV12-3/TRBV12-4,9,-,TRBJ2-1,ASSSDRGRI
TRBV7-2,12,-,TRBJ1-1,ASSWQGINTEAF
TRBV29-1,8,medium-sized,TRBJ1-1,SVQQAGAF
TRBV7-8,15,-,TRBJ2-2,ASSSLLAGGPAGELF
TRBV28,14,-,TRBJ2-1,ASSEYKSWTRDEQF
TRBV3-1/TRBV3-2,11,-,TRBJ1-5,ASNRGLGQPQH
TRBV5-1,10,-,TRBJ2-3,ASSSPGDTQY
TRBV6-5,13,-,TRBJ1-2,ASSYLQGGYYGYT
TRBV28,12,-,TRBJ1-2,ASSAARPNWGYT
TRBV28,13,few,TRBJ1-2,ASSFTAPQGDGYT
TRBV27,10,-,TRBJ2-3,ASSFRASTQY
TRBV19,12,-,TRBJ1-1,ASSIRDRNTEAF
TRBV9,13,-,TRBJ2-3,ASSPGLIRTDTQY
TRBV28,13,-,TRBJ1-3,ASSSFRGPGNTIY
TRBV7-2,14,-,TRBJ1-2,ASSVSYRAGWYGYT
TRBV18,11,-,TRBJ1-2,ASSQNTNYGYT
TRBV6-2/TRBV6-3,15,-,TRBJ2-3,ASSHTPIQRVTDTQY
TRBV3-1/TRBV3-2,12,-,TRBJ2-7,ASSQGRWFREQY
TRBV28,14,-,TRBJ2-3,AHPWTSASSTDTQY
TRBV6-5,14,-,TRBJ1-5,ASSLTGVGSNQPQH
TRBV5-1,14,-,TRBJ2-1,ASSLAFGRGYNEQF
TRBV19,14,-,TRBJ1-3,ASSRGQPSSGNTIY
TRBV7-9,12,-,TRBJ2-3,ASSPGGAQDTQY
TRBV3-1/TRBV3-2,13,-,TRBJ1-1,ASSSYGPGGTEAF
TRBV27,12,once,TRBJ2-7,ASSLALGGTEQY
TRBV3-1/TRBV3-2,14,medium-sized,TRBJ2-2,ASSQQGGPYTGELF
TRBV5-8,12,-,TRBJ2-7,ASSFIGSPVEQY
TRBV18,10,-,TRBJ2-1,ASSPQRDEQF
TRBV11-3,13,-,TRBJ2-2,ASSLGRAETGELF
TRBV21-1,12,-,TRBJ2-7,ASTNRRLADEQY
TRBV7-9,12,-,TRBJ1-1,ASSLAGVGTEAF
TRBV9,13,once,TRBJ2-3,ASSVELASTDTQY
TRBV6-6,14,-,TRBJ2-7,ASSKTGQGSNYEQY
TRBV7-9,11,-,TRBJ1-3,AGKQGAGNTIY
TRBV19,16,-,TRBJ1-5,ASSIPRRQGTSNQPQH